This TCR beta chain was captured by sequencing in a study of T cell changes during pregnancy in multiple sclerosis. TCRdb's copy holds only in-frame clones and misses some; the assay was immunoSEQ multiplex PCR. The table has over 90,000 clones, 90% seen once. Specimen: peripheral blood, collected in the second trimester of pregnancy. The receptor was isolated from a female donor in good health, enrolled as a control in a pregnancy study.

The CDR3 sequence is CASSDRDRGYNEQFF. In nucleotides, the CDR3 is TGTGCCAGCAGTGACCGGGACAGGGGTTACAATGAGCAGTTCTTC. The chain couples TRBV25-1 to TRBJ2-1; 10 bases agree with TRBD1. The CDR3 is 15 amino acids. Germline V gene sequence: CDR1 MGHDK, CDR2 SYGVNS. V gave up 3 bases and J gave up 4 bases; unmatched junction bases: 3.